This is a list of T cell receptor beta chains from one sample in a study of CD8 T cells in ankylosing spondylitis. TCRdb re-analysed the 5' RACE reads in MiXCR, keeping a single row per CDR3 protein. The sample yields some 40,000 distinct CDR3 sequences, about 3% seen once. The sequencing input was blood, either unsorted or a sorted T cell fraction (not recorded which). Source of these receptors: a male donor with ankylosing spondylitis or in good health (not recorded which). CDR3s include the opening cysteine and the closing phenylalanine or tryptophan. The order of the fields is V gene, J gene, clone size, D gene, CDR3 protein, CDR3 DNA. D genes are given only for firm matches. Expanded clones are given a class, and other clones once, few, many or no size at all.

v_call: TRBV9
j_call: TRBJ1-2
clone_size: many
d_call: .
cdr3_aa: CASSVAQQGNYGYTF
cdr3_nt: TGTGCCAGCAGCGTAGCTCAACAGGGAAACTATGGCTACACCTTC

v_call: TRBV9
j_call: TRBJ2-3
clone_size: many
d_call: .
cdr3_aa: CASSVGWGSTDTQYF
cdr3_nt: TGTGCCAGCAGCGTCGGATGGGGGAGCACAGATACGCAGTATTTT

v_call: TRBV9
j_call: TRBJ1-4
clone_size: many
d_call: TRBD1
cdr3_aa: CASSVGQGWEKLFF
cdr3_nt: TGTGCCAGCAGCGTAGGACAGGGATGGGAAAAACTGTTTTTT

v_call: TRBV9
j_call: TRBJ1-3
clone_size: many
d_call: TRBD1
cdr3_aa: CASSVGQGSGNTIYF
cdr3_nt: TGTGCCAGCAGCGTTGGACAGGGGAGCGGAAACACCATATATTTT

v_call: TRBV9
j_call: TRBJ1-2
clone_size: many
d_call: .
cdr3_aa: CASSVSGISYGYTF
cdr3_nt: TGTGCCAGCAGCGTGTCAGGGATTAGCTATGGCTACACCTTC

v_call: TRBV9
j_call: TRBJ2-5
clone_size: many
d_call: TRBD2
cdr3_aa: CASSLTSGGETQYF
cdr3_nt: TGTGCCAGCAGCCTGACTAGCGGGGGAGAGACCCAGTACTTC

v_call: TRBV9
j_call: TRBJ2-3
clone_size: many
d_call: TRBD2
cdr3_aa: CASSELFAGGVDTQYF
cdr3_nt: TGTGCCAGCAGCGAGCTCTTTGCGGGAGGTGTAGATACGCAGTATTTT

v_call: TRBV9
j_call: TRBJ1-3
clone_size: many
d_call: .
cdr3_aa: CASSVGPVSSGNTIYF
cdr3_nt: TGTGCCAGCAGCGTAGGACCTGTGAGCTCTGGAAACACCATATATTTT

v_call: TRBV9
j_call: TRBJ1-2
clone_size: many
d_call: .
cdr3_aa: CASSAKMGGTYGYTF
cdr3_nt: TGTGCCAGCAGCGCCAAGATGGGGGGAACCTATGGCTACACCTTC

v_call: TRBV9
j_call: TRBJ2-2
clone_size: few
d_call: .
cdr3_aa: CASSSKGHLANTGELFF
cdr3_nt: TGTGCCAGCAGCTCGAAGGGACATCTCGCGAACACCGGGGAGCTGTTTTTT

v_call: TRBV9
j_call: TRBJ1-2
clone_size: many
d_call: .
cdr3_aa: CASSAHPGGTYGYTF
cdr3_nt: TGTGCCAGCAGCGCCCACCCCGGGGGGACCTATGGCTACACCTTC

v_call: TRBV9
j_call: TRBJ2-3
clone_size: many
d_call: TRBD1
cdr3_aa: CASSTRDSYTDTQYF
cdr3_nt: TGTGCCAGCAGCACCCGGGACAGTTACACAGATACGCAGTATTTT

v_call: TRBV9
j_call: TRBJ2-1
clone_size: many
d_call: TRBD2
cdr3_aa: CASSVGSGGVYNEQFF
cdr3_nt: TGTGCCAGCAGCGTGGGTAGCGGGGGGGTCTACAATGAGCAGTTCTTC

v_call: TRBV9
j_call: TRBJ2-5
clone_size: many
d_call: .
cdr3_aa: CASSVAGRYQETQYF
cdr3_nt: TGTGCCAGCAGCGTAGCGGGCCGGTACCAAGAGACCCAGTACTTC

v_call: TRBV9
j_call: TRBJ2-4
clone_size: many
d_call: TRBD1
cdr3_aa: CASSVGDPGQASLAKNIQYF
cdr3_nt: TGTGCCAGCAGCGTAGGCGACCCGGGACAGGCATCCCTTGCCAAAAACATTCAGTACTTC

v_call: TRBV9
j_call: TRBJ2-3
clone_size: many
d_call: TRBD2
cdr3_aa: CASSVVGGAVGTDTQYF
cdr3_nt: TGTGCCAGCAGCGTAGTCGGGGGGGCGGTCGGCACAGATACGCAGTATTTT

v_call: TRBV9
j_call: TRBJ2-3
clone_size: .
d_call: TRBD2
cdr3_aa: CASSVELAGFTDTQYF
cdr3_nt: TGTGCCAGCAGCGTAGAGCTAGCGGGATTCACAGATACGCAGTATTTT

v_call: TRBV9
j_call: TRBJ2-2
clone_size: medium-sized
d_call: TRBD2
cdr3_aa: CASSQAGAGTGELFF
cdr3_nt: TGTGCCAGCAGCCAAGCGGGGGCGGGGACCGGGGAGCTGTTTTTT

v_call: TRBV9
j_call: TRBJ2-1
clone_size: many
d_call: .
cdr3_aa: CASSVVGGGGASSYNEQFF
cdr3_nt: TGTGCCAGCAGCGTAGTAGGGGGGGGCGGGGCGAGCTCCTACAATGAGCAGTTCTTC

v_call: TRBV9
j_call: TRBJ2-3
clone_size: many
d_call: .
cdr3_aa: CASSVALQSGADTQYF
cdr3_nt: TGTGCCAGCAGCGTAGCTCTCCAGTCCGGGGCAGATACGCAGTATTTT

v_call: TRBV9
j_call: TRBJ2-2
clone_size: many
d_call: .
cdr3_aa: CASSVASTGSPGELFF
cdr3_nt: TGTGCCAGCAGCGTAGCCTCCACAGGGTCCCCCGGGGAGCTGTTTTTT

v_call: TRBV9
j_call: TRBJ2-3
clone_size: many
d_call: .
cdr3_aa: CATGEGGPSDTQYF
cdr3_nt: TGTGCCACCGGGGAGGGGGGGCCGAGCGATACGCAGTATTTT

v_call: TRBV9
j_call: TRBJ1-1
clone_size: many
d_call: .
cdr3_aa: CASSGSSGRTEAFF
cdr3_nt: TGTGCCAGCAGCGGGTCCTCAGGGAGGACTGAAGCTTTCTTT

v_call: TRBV9
j_call: TRBJ2-1
clone_size: many
d_call: TRBD2
cdr3_aa: CASSSSGNSYNEQFF
cdr3_nt: TGTGCCAGCAGTTCTAGCGGAAACTCCTACAATGAGCAGTTCTTC

v_call: TRBV9
j_call: TRBJ2-3
clone_size: many
d_call: TRBD2
cdr3_aa: CASSEGRLAGGRTDTQYF
cdr3_nt: TGTGCCAGCAGCGAGGGCCGACTAGCGGGGGGCCGCACAGATACGCAGTATTTT

v_call: TRBV9
j_call: TRBJ2-3
clone_size: many
d_call: .
cdr3_aa: CASSAGSHTDTQYF
cdr3_nt: TGTGCCAGCAGCGCAGGGTCTCACACAGATACGCAGTATTTT

v_call: TRBV9
j_call: TRBJ2-2
clone_size: many
d_call: TRBD2
cdr3_aa: CASSSSGRPNTGELFF
cdr3_nt: TGTGCCAGCAGCTCTAGCGGGAGGCCAAACACCGGGGAGCTGTTTTTT

v_call: TRBV9
j_call: TRBJ1-1
clone_size: few
d_call: .
cdr3_aa: CASSGGANTEAFF
cdr3_nt: TGTGCCAGCAGCGGGGGGGCGAATACTGAAGCTTTCTTT

v_call: TRBV9
j_call: TRBJ2-5
clone_size: many
d_call: TRBD1
cdr3_aa: CASSVVPRQGAETQYF
cdr3_nt: TGTGCCAGCAGCGTAGTCCCCCGACAGGGGGCTGAGACCCAGTACTTC

v_call: TRBV9
j_call: TRBJ1-1
clone_size: many
d_call: .
cdr3_aa: CASSVAPLNTEAFF
cdr3_nt: TGTGCCAGCAGCGTCGCCCCCCTGAACACTGAAGCTTTCTTT

v_call: TRBV9
j_call: TRBJ2-5
clone_size: .
d_call: .
cdr3_aa: CASSPRIGYQETQYF
cdr3_nt: TGTGCCAGCAGCCCTCGAATCGGGTACCAAGAGACCCAGTACTTC

v_call: TRBV9
j_call: TRBJ2-1
clone_size: few
d_call: .
cdr3_aa: CASSVETEGTRQFF
cdr3_nt: TGTGCCAGCAGCGTAGAGACAGAGGGGACTCGGCAGTTCTTC

v_call: TRBV9
j_call: TRBJ2-5
clone_size: .
d_call: TRBD2
cdr3_aa: CASSTTSGGEETQYF
cdr3_nt: TGTGCCAGCAGCACGACTAGCGGGGGGGAAGAGACCCAGTACTTC

v_call: TRBV9
j_call: TRBJ1-1
clone_size: many
d_call: .
cdr3_aa: CASSVEGGMAEAFF
cdr3_nt: TGTGCCAGCAGCGTAGAGGGGGGGATGGCTGAAGCTTTCTTT

v_call: TRBV9
j_call: TRBJ1-2
clone_size: many
d_call: .
cdr3_aa: CASSPTGNYGYTF
cdr3_nt: TGTGCCAGCAGCCCGACAGGAAACTATGGCTACACCTTC

v_call: TRBV9
j_call: TRBJ1-2
clone_size: many
d_call: .
cdr3_aa: CASSRDGSSYGYTF
cdr3_nt: TGTGCCAGCAGCAGGGACGGTTCGAGCTATGGCTACACCTTC

v_call: TRBV9
j_call: TRBJ2-1
clone_size: many
d_call: .
cdr3_aa: CASSVVGGSYNEQFF
cdr3_nt: TGTGCCAGCAGCGTAGTAGGGGGGAGCTACAATGAGCAGTTCTTC

v_call: TRBV18
j_call: TRBJ2-1
clone_size: many
d_call: TRBD2
cdr3_aa: CASSPRLADNEQFF
cdr3_nt: TGTGCCAGCTCACCGAGACTAGCGGACAATGAGCAGTTCTTC

v_call: TRBV9
j_call: TRBJ2-3
clone_size: many
d_call: .
cdr3_aa: CASSVAYGDTQYF
cdr3_nt: TGTGCCAGCAGCGTAGCTTACGGAGATACGCAGTATTTT

v_call: TRBV9
j_call: TRBJ2-1
clone_size: many
d_call: .
cdr3_aa: CASSVVFSSGRNEQFF
cdr3_nt: TGTGCCAGCAGCGTAGTTTTTTCATCAGGGCGGAATGAGCAGTTCTTC

v_call: TRBV9
j_call: TRBJ2-2
clone_size: many
d_call: .
cdr3_aa: CASSGVNTGELFF
cdr3_nt: TGTGCCAGCAGCGGCGTGAACACCGGGGAGCTGTTTTTT

v_call: TRBV9
j_call: TRBJ2-1
clone_size: many
d_call: TRBD2
cdr3_aa: CASRGLEVDEQFF
cdr3_nt: TGTGCCAGCAGAGGACTAGAGGTGGATGAGCAGTTCTTC

v_call: TRBV9
j_call: TRBJ2-1
clone_size: many
d_call: .
cdr3_aa: CASSVGLMWNYNEQFF
cdr3_nt: TGTGCCAGCAGCGTAGGCCTTATGTGGAACTACAATGAGCAGTTCTTC

v_call: TRBV9
j_call: TRBJ1-1
clone_size: many
d_call: .
cdr3_aa: CASSEGFMNTEAFF
cdr3_nt: TGTGCCAGCAGCGAGGGATTCATGAACACTGAAGCTTTCTTT

v_call: TRBV9
j_call: TRBJ1-1
clone_size: .
d_call: TRBD1
cdr3_aa: CASSKTGLRTEAFF
cdr3_nt: TGTGCCAGCAGCAAGACAGGGCTGCGGACTGAAGCTTTCTTT

v_call: TRBV9
j_call: TRBJ2-3
clone_size: many
d_call: .
cdr3_aa: CASSVTTGASTDTQYF
cdr3_nt: TGTGCCAGCAGCGTAACCACGGGGGCGAGCACAGATACGCAGTATTTT

v_call: TRBV9
j_call: TRBJ2-1
clone_size: many
d_call: .
cdr3_aa: CASSDRPAPSNEQFF
cdr3_nt: TGTGCCAGCAGCGACCGACCCGCCCCCTCCAATGAGCAGTTCTTC

v_call: TRBV9
j_call: TRBJ2-1
clone_size: many
d_call: .
cdr3_aa: CASSVRPDNEQFF
cdr3_nt: TGTGCCAGCAGCGTCCGGCCTGACAATGAGCAGTTCTTC

v_call: TRBV9
j_call: TRBJ2-3
clone_size: many
d_call: TRBD2
cdr3_aa: CASSVSGMTSTDTQYF
cdr3_nt: TGTGCCAGCAGCGTTAGCGGGATGACTAGCACAGATACGCAGTATTTT

v_call: TRBV9
j_call: TRBJ2-6
clone_size: many
d_call: .
cdr3_aa: CASSVGRTGGGSGANVLTF
cdr3_nt: TGTGCCAGCAGCGTAGGTCGGACAGGCGGGGGCTCTGGGGCCAACGTCCTGACTTTC

v_call: TRBV9
j_call: TRBJ2-3
clone_size: many
d_call: .
cdr3_aa: CASSVTPGGGAVTDTQYF
cdr3_nt: TGTGCCAGCAGCGTAACCCCTGGAGGGGGGGCCGTCACAGATACGCAGTATTTT

v_call: TRBV9
j_call: TRBJ2-1
clone_size: many
d_call: .
cdr3_aa: CASSVDFQNNEQFF
cdr3_nt: TGTGCCAGCAGCGTAGATTTCCAGAACAATGAGCAGTTCTTC

v_call: TRBV9
j_call: TRBJ1-2
clone_size: few
d_call: .
cdr3_aa: CASSATGSFNYGYTF
cdr3_nt: TGTGCCAGCAGCGCTACAGGGAGTTTTAACTATGGCTACACCTTC

v_call: TRBV9
j_call: TRBJ2-2
clone_size: many
d_call: .
cdr3_aa: CASSVGADQGELFF
cdr3_nt: TGTGCCAGCAGCGTAGGCGCCGACCAAGGGGAGCTGTTTTTT